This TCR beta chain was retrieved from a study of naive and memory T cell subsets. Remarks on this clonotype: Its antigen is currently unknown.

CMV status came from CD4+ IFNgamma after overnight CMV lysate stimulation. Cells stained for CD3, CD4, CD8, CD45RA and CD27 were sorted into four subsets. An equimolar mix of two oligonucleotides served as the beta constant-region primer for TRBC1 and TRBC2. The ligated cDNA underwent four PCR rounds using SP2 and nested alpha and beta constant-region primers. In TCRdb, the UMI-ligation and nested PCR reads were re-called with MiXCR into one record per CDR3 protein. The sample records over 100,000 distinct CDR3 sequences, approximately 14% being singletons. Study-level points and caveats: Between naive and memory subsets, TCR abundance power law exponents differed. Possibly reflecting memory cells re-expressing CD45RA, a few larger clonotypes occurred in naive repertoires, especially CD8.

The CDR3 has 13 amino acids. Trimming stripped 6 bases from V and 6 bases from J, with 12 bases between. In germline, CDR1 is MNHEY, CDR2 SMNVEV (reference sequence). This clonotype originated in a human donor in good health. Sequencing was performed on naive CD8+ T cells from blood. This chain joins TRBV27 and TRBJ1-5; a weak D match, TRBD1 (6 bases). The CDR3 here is CASRELRGQPQHF. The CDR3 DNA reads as TGTGCCAGCAGGGAACTCAGGGGTCAGCCCCAGCATTTT.